Listed below are T cell receptor beta chains from one sample, sequenced in a study of technical replicates of blood from a few donors. Sequencing was performed with immunoSEQ multiplex PCR; in TCRdb, only in-frame clones are kept and a portion is missing. The data contain roughly 70,000 clones, approximately 96% of them singletons. Sequencing used T cells isolated from PBMCs. The source of these receptors is a human donor in good health. The CDR3 runs from the conserved cysteine through the conserved F or W. A D gene is named only where the DNA matches it firmly. Size is omitted from some rows. Given values are once, few, many or a class for expanded clones.

j_call d_call clone_size v_call cdr3_nt cdr3_aa
TRBJ1-2 TRBD1 - TRBV6-5 TGTGCCAGCAGCCCCCACCCGACAGGGGAATATGGCTACACCTTC CASSPHPTGEYGYTF
TRBJ1-1 - - TRBV6-5 TGTGCCAGCAGTTGGGGCACCACTGAAGCTTTCTTT CASSWGTTEAFF
TRBJ2-7 - - TRBV28 TGTGCCAGCAGTTTTCTTGGCAGGGCAACCGAGCAGTACTTC CASSFLGRATEQYF
TRBJ2-7 TRBD2 few TRBV5-8 TGTGCCAGCAGCGAAACTAGCGGGAGTTTCCCCTCCTACGAGCAGTACTTC CASSETSGSFPSYEQYF
TRBJ2-5 TRBD1 - TRBV19 TGTGCCAGTAGTCGTCCCGGGACAGGGGAAGAGACCCAGTACTTC CASSRPGTGEETQYF
TRBJ1-2 - - TRBV4-1 TGCGCCAGCAGCCAAGTTCCGGGACAATCATATGGCTACACCTTC CASSQVPGQSYGYTF
TRBJ2-2 TRBD2 - TRBV28 TGTGCCAGCGGCTATACCCCGGGACTAGCGTCTCCCGGGGAGCTGTTTTTT CASGYTPGLASPGELFF
TRBJ1-4 - - TRBV7-9 TGTGCCAGCAGCTTAGGCAGCGCCAAAGAAAAACTGTTTTTT CASSLGSAKEKLFF
TRBJ2-7 TRBD1 - TRBV28 TGTGCCAGCAGCCCCGACAGGGGGCGGGAGCAGTACTTC CASSPDRGREQYF
TRBJ1-4 - - TRBV6-1 TGTGCCAGCAGTGAAGTAGGGGTTGAAAAACTGTTTTTT CASSEVGVEKLFF
TRBJ1-2 TRBD1 - TRBV4-1 TGCGCCAGCAGCCAAGAGGAAGGACAGGGCGCCTATGGCTACACCTTC CASSQEEGQGAYGYTF
TRBJ2-5 TRBD2 - TRBV5-1 TGCGCCAGCAGCTTGGCTAGCGGGAGGAGTTTTGCTGAGACCCAGTACTTC CASSLASGRSFAETQYF
TRBJ2-7 TRBD1 - TRBV5-4 TGTGCCAGCAGCCCCCGGGACAGGGGATACGAGCAGTACTTC CASSPRDRGYEQYF
TRBJ1-5 TRBD1 - TRBV2 TGTGCCAGCAGCAACCCCGGGACAGGGGTCGGCGTTCCGCCCCAGCATTTT CASSNPGTGVGVPPQHF
TRBJ2-2 TRBD1 - TRBV9 TGTGCCAGCAGCGATGGGGACAGGGTAGATCCCGGGGAGCTGTTTTTT CASSDGDRVDPGELFF
TRBJ1-3 - - TRBV7-9 TGTGCCAGCAGCGCTTCTTTATCGGTTGCCGGAAACACCATATATTTT CASSASLSVAGNTIYF
TRBJ1-2 TRBD1 few TRBV6-6 TGTGCCACGTGGACAGGGACTTATGGCTACACCTTC CATWTGTYGYTF
TRBJ2-1 - - TRBV9 TGTGCCAGCAGCCGAACAGCTTCCTCCTACAATGAGCAGTTCTTC CASSRTASSYNEQFF